This passage covers 26 T cell receptor beta chains from one sample sequenced in a study of cytomegalovirus exposure and HLA in healthy donors. PCR employed 60 Vbeta and 13 Jbeta primers. Sequencing used immunoSEQ multiplex PCR; TCRdb keeps in-frame clones, though not all of them. This table has more than 60,000 clones, about three quarters appearing once. The sequencing sample was made of PBMCs. These TCRs come from a man between 18 and 29 years old in good health and CMV-seronegative.

This clone is a singleton in its sample. V and J are TRBV5-4 and TRBJ1-4, with TRBD1 matching over 12 bases. The CDR3 is made up of 17 amino acids. V was clipped by 5 bases and J by 3 bases; unmatched bases: 8. Looked up from germline, CDR1 is SGHNT and CDR2 is YYREEE (reference sequence). The CDR3 DNA reads TGTGCCAGCAGTTCTCCGGGACAGGGGGCGCCTAATGAAAAACTGTTTTTT. Translating it yields CASSSPGQGAPNEKLFF. Looking up the rest from reference TRBV5-4 and TRBJ1-4 gives the full variable domain: ETGVTQSPTHLIKTRGQQVTLRCSSQSGHNTVSWYQQALGQGPQFIFQYYREEENGRGNFPPRFSGLQFPNYSSELNVNALELDDSALYLCASSSPGQGAPNEKLFFGSGTQLSVL.

In this sample, this clone turned up once. The V gene is TRBV5-4, the J gene TRBJ1-1, with D tentatively TRBD1 (5 bases). V shed 4 bases and J shed 1 base, with 8 bases lying between them. CDR1 is SGHNT, CDR2 YYREEE, per germline (reference sequence). The length of the CDR3 is 13 residues. CDR3 in amino acids: CASSATENTEAFF. In DNA, the CDR3 is TGTGCCAGCAGCGCGACAGAGAACACTGAAGCTTTCTTT.

The chain has TRBV5-5 and TRBJ1-1; D remains ambiguous. The CDR3 spans 12 residues. The V gene's germline CDR1 is SGHKS and CDR2 YYEKEE (reference sequence). V lost 0 bases and J 10 bases, leaving 10 bases between the germline ends. CDR3 DNA sequence: TGTGCCAGCAGCTTGGGGGCTACGAGAGCTTTCTTT. Translating it yields CASSLGATRAFF.

The chain employs TRBV6-6 and TRBJ1-5, with TRBD1 matching 7 bases. This CDR3 region has 13 residues. The germline CDR1 and CDR2 sequences are MNHNY and SVGAGI (reference sequence). V was clipped by 4 bases and J by 4 bases; unmatched bases: 1. CDR3: CASSLTGNQPQHF. The CDR3 DNA sequence: TGTGCCAGCAGTTTGACAGGGAATCAGCCCCAGCATTTT.

This clone has only one observation. The chain combines TRBV29-1 with TRBJ1-5; D not certain. V was trimmed by 7 bases and J by 1 base, leaving 8 bases between them. CDR1 SQVTM and CDR2 ANQGSEA come from the germline V gene. This CDR3 spans 12 amino acids. The CDR3 DNA reads TGCAGCGCCGGGTGGAGCAATCAGCCCCAGCATTTT. The encoded protein is CSAGWSNQPQHF.

The chain joins TRBV19 to TRBJ2-1, with 11 nucleotides matching TRBD2. CDR1 is LNHDA, CDR2 SQIVND, per germline (reference sequence). Trimming removed 2 bases from V and 5 bases from J; junction bases left unmatched: 5. CDR3 length: 16 residues. DNA for the CDR3: TGTGCCAGTAGTATAACTAGCGGGGGTCCGGACAATGAGCAGTTCTTC. Translating gives CASSITSGGPDNEQFF.

The V gene is TRBV5-6, the J gene TRBJ1-2; the D is unclear. Germline V gives CDR1 SGHDT, CDR2 YYEEEE. With 2 bases removed from V and 5 bases from J, the gap between germline ends came to 10 bases. CDR3 length: 13 amino acids. The CDR3 coding sequence is TGTGCCAGCAGCTTCGAGATAGTGTATGGCTACACCTTC. Amino acids: CASSFEIVYGYTF.

V is TRBV4-1 and J is TRBJ1-5; no firm D call. CDR3 size: 14 residues. Trimming took 1 base from V and 7 from J, leaving 11 bases between them. CDR1 and CDR2 (germline): MGHRA, YSYEKL. The CDR3 loop reads CASSQGEGGQPQHF. Written as DNA, the CDR3 is TGCGCCAGCAGCCAAGGGGAGGGCGGACAGCCCCAGCATTTT.

This clone was observed once. The CDR3 nucleotides read TGTGCCAGCAGCGGCGGTTCCACCTACGAGCAGTACTTC. It yields the protein CASSGGSTYEQYF. V gene TRBV7-2 combines with J gene TRBJ2-7; D gene unclear. CDR3 length: 13 amino acids. V was shortened by 5 bases and J by 2 bases, with 10 bases between the two germline ends. Germline assignment: CDR1 SGHTA and CDR2 FQGNSA. Using reference TRBV7-2 and TRBJ2-7 for the parts outside the CDR3, the full variable domain is GAGVSQSPSNKVTEKGKDVELRCDPISGHTALYWYRQSLGQGLEFLIYFQGNSAPDKSGLPSDRFSAERTGGSVSTLTIQRTQQEDSAVYLCASSGGSTYEQYFGPGTRLTVT.

The chain links TRBV25-1 to TRBJ2-3; 9 bases align to TRBD1. This CDR3 has 15 residues. The V segment lost 4 bases and the J segment 6 bases; nucleotides outside the gene matches: 8. CDR1 and CDR2 (germline): MGHDK, SYGVNS. The CDR3 sequence: CASSGGDRAVDTQYF. The CDR3 coding sequence is TGTGCCAGCAGTGGGGGGGACAGGGCCGTCGATACGCAGTATTTT.

V is TRBV7-9 and J is TRBJ2-1, with D hard to call. Germline CDR1 reads SEHNR; CDR2 reads FQNEAQ (reference sequence). The CDR3 has 13 residues. The ends were cut back, 2 bases at V and 12 bases at J, with 14 bases in the middle. The CDR3 reads CASSLPGPMGQFF. In DNA form, the CDR3 reads TGTGCCAGCAGCTTACCAGGTCCGATGGGGCAGTTCTTC. The whole variable domain, remainder taken from reference TRBV7-9 and TRBJ2-1, is DTGVSQNPRHKITKRGQNVTFRCDPISEHNRLYWYRQTLGQGPEFLTYFQNEAQLEKSRLLSDRFSAERPKGSFSTLEIQRTEQGDSAMYLCASSLPGPMGQFFGPGTRLTVL.

This chain connects TRBV14 to TRBJ2-5; 10 nucleotides match TRBD2. Looked up from germline, CDR1 is SGHDN and CDR2 is FVKESK. V was pared by 4 bases and J by 5 bases, with 4 bases of the junction left unmatched. There are 14 residues in the CDR3. The CDR3 reads CASSPTSGEETQYF. The CDR3, as DNA: TGTGCCAGCAGCCCTACTAGCGGGGAGGAGACCCAGTACTTC.

The chain joins TRBV11-3 to TRBJ2-7; 9 bases line up with TRBD1. Trimming removed 5 bases from V and 5 bases from J; junction bases left unmatched: 7. Germline V gives CDR1 SGHNT, CDR2 YENEEA. The CDR3 covers 14 residues. The DNA for the CDR3 is TGTGCCAGCAGCCCTCCCGGGACAGGGAACGAGCAGTACTTC. Translated: CASSPPGTGNEQYF.

The chain links TRBV6-6 to TRBJ1-4; D is unresolved. The germline CDR1 and CDR2 sequences are MNHNY and SVGAGI (reference sequence). Between the trimmed V and J ends, which lost 2 bases and 1 base, there was a span of 11 bases. The CDR3 extends over 16 amino acids. CDR3 residues: CASSYGARGTNEKLFF. The CDR3 DNA follows: TGTGCCAGCAGTTACGGCGCCAGAGGAACTAATGAAAAACTGTTTTTT.

V is TRBV25-1 and J is TRBJ2-1; 8 bases are shared with TRBD1. Per the germline V gene, CDR1 is MGHDK and CDR2 is SYGVNS. The CDR3 spans 13 residues. With V trimmed by 8 bases and J by 15 bases, 15 bases remained unmatched. The CDR3 DNA follows: TGTGCCAGCGCCGCTCAGGGACAGGCCGCTCCGTTCTTC. Encoded protein: CASAAQGQAAPFF.

This chain connects TRBV5-4 to TRBJ1-1; weak D call: TRBD1 (5 bases). Germline V gene data show CDR1 as SGHNT and CDR2 as YYREEE (reference sequence). CDR3 size: 14 residues. V was cut by 2 bases and J by 2 bases, with 10 bases left in between. DNA of the CDR3: TGTGCCAGCAGCTTTCGACAGAGAAACACTGAAGCTTTCTTT. Amino acid sequence: CASSFRQRNTEAFF.

The chain links TRBV15 to TRBJ1-1; D is unresolved. Trimming removed 3 bases at V and 5 bases at J, with 13 bases between. The CDR3 has 14 residues. Germline V gene lookup returns CDR1 LNHNV and CDR2 YYDKDF (reference sequence). The CDR3, as DNA: TGTGCCACCAGCAGCTTGGGTCAGCGGACTGAAGCTTTCTTT. Amino acids: CATSSLGQRTEAFF.

The chain uses TRBV19 and TRBJ1-1, with no clear D. Germline assignment: CDR1 LNHDA and CDR2 SQIVND (reference sequence). The CDR3 sequence is 13 residues long. The V and J ends lost 7 bases and 1 base respectively, with 10 bases between them. CDR3 DNA: TGTGCCAGTATGCGGGAGTCGAACACTGAAGCTTTCTTT. Translated, it gives CASMRESNTEAFF. The full variable domain, in which reference TRBV19 and TRBJ1-1 provide the parts outside the CDR3, is DGGITQSPKYLFRKEGQNVTLSCEQNLNHDAMYWYRQDPGQGLRLIYYSQIVNDFQKGDIAEGYSVSREKKESFPLTVTSAQKNPTAFYLCASMRESNTEAFFGQGTRLTVV.

The CDR3 here is CASSADVTEDSPLHF. The DNA for the CDR3 is TGTGCCAGCAGTGCCGATGTAACGGAGGATTCACCCCTCCACTTT. The V gene is TRBV28, the J gene TRBJ1-6, with D uncertain. Germline CDR1 is MDHEN and CDR2 is SYDVKM. V was cut by 5 bases and J by 8 bases, with 16 bases left in between. The CDR3 loop spans 15 amino acids.

This sequence joins TRBV7-2 and TRBJ2-7; D possibly corresponds to TRBD2 (6 bases). With 4 bases removed from V and 3 bases from J, the gap between germline ends came to 10 bases. CDR1 is SGHTA, CDR2 FQGNSA, per germline. This CDR3 is built from 13 residues. The CDR3 loop reads CASSSGLYYEQYV. In nucleotides, the CDR3 is TGTGCCAGCAGCTCGGGACTTTACTACGAGCAGTACGTC.

This clone was counted a few times. V gene TRBV6-6 combines with J gene TRBJ1-1; unclear D gene. V dropped 2 bases and J dropped 0 bases, with 10 bases sitting between them. This CDR3 spans 15 amino acids. Germline V lookup: CDR1 MNHNY, CDR2 SVGAGI (reference sequence). CDR3 DNA: TGTGCCAGCAGTTACGAGGGATCTATGAACACTGAAGCTTTCTTT. This translates into CASSYEGSMNTEAFF.

This chain joins TRBV19 and TRBJ2-5; D is possibly TRBD1 (6 bases). CDR1 is LNHDA and CDR2 is SQIVND in the germline V gene (reference sequence). Trimming pared 4 bases from V and 2 bases from J, leaving 14 bases between. CDR3 length equals 15 residues. In DNA, the CDR3 is TGTGCCAGTAGTAGAACGTCAGGGGTACAAGAGACCCAGTACTTC. Protein sequence: CASSRTSGVQETQYF. Drawing the rest from reference TRBV19 and TRBJ2-5, the complete variable domain is DGGITQSPKYLFRKEGQNVTLSCEQNLNHDAMYWYRQDPGQGLRLIYYSQIVNDFQKGDIAEGYSVSREKKESFPLTVTSAQKNPTAFYLCASSRTSGVQETQYFGPGTRLLVL.

The V and J genes are TRBV7-6 and TRBJ2-7, with 8 bases lining up with TRBD2. The CDR3 contains 15 residues. The junction had 8 bases not matched to a gene; V was cut back by 6 bases and J by 1 base. Germline CDR1 reads SGHVS; CDR2 reads FNYEAQ. CDR3 residues: CASSPLSGASYEQYF. CDR3 coding DNA: TGTGCCAGCAGTCCCCTTAGCGGGGCTTCCTACGAGCAGTACTTC.

This clone has only one observation. This chain joins TRBV19 and TRBJ1-1, with TRBD1 matching over 8 bases. V was pared by 5 bases and J by 6 bases, with 8 bases of the junction left unmatched. The CDR3 is 14 amino acids. Germline V lookup: CDR1 LNHDA, CDR2 SQIVND (reference sequence). In DNA, the CDR3 is TGTGCCAGTAGTGGGGTCAGGGGGCCCCCTGAAGCTTTCTTT. Translated, it gives CASSGVRGPPEAFF.

The chain uses TRBV7-3 and TRBJ2-3; 8 positions agree with TRBD2. Germline assignment: CDR1 SGHTA and CDR2 FQGTGA. This CDR3 is 16 amino acids long. V shed 2 bases, J shed 4 bases, and the junction held 8 bases outside the gene matches. CDR3 sequence: CASSLQGGLAADTQYF. CDR3 DNA: TGTGCCAGCAGCTTACAAGGTGGACTAGCTGCAGATACGCAGTATTTT.

The chain links TRBV2 to TRBJ2-2; TRBD1 is a possible D gene (6 bases). Germline CDR1 SNHLY, CDR2 FYNNEI. Trimming shortened V by 5 bases and J by 6 bases, and 13 bases separated the two germline ends. CDR3 length: 14 amino acids. CDR3 in amino acids: CASSRAAGAGELFF. CDR3 coding DNA: TGTGCCAGCAGTAGGGCGGCAGGGGCCGGGGAGCTGTTTTTT.